These 18 T cell receptor beta chains share one sample of origin, sequenced in a study of blood T cells in healthy people across ages. Next came a second PCR, run for about 7 to 11 cycles, which used a sample-barcoded 5' primer along with a J-beta primer mix. One entry per CDR3 protein results from TCRdb running MiXCR on the 5' RACE reads. The table includes 700,000 to 850,000 distinct CDR3 sequences, roughly 35% detected once. The sample consisted of blood. These receptors came from a man younger than 35 in good health.

This clonotype has only a few counts. The chain uses TRBV4-3 and TRBJ1-1, with 8 bases matching TRBD1. The CDR3 spans 15 residues. Germline V CDR1 and CDR2: LGHNA, YSLEER. Trimming removed 1 base from V and 4 bases from J; junction bases left unmatched: 5. The CDR3 loop is CASSQGTGLGTEAFF. The CDR3 bases are TGCGCCAGCAGCCAAGGGACAGGGTTGGGCACTGAAGCTTTCTTT.

The chain recombines TRBV7-2 with TRBJ1-6; D ambiguous. The germline gives CDR1 SGHTA, CDR2 FQGNSA. V lost 3 bases and J lost 3, with 18 bases in between. The CDR3 runs 18 residues. The CDR3 is CASSFGHHMGSYNSPLHF. The CDR3 nucleotides read TGTGCCAGCAGCTTTGGGCACCATATGGGAAGCTATAATTCACCCCTCCACTTT.

This clonotype was observed a handful of times. This chain joins TRBV7-9 and TRBJ1-1, with D uncertain. The CDR3 spans 15 residues. Germline-derived CDR1 and CDR2 are SEHNR and FQNEAQ (reference sequence). Trimming pared 5 bases from V and 0 bases from J, leaving 13 bases between. The CDR3 spells CASSRPRYLNTEAFF. The DNA for the CDR3 is TGTGCCAGCAGCAGACCCCGGTACCTGAACACTGAAGCTTTCTTT.

This clonotype was picked up one time. The V call is TRBV25-1, the J call TRBJ2-7; no firm D call. CDR1 is MGHDK, CDR2 SYGVNS, per germline. V lost 6 bases to trimming and J lost 6 bases, with 24 bases between them. The CDR3 is 16 amino acids. CDR3 amino acids: CASSPLWDGSSGEQYF. DNA of the CDR3: TGTGCCAGCAGCCCGTTGTGGGATGGATCTTCGGGCGAGCAGTACTTC.

The rearrangement links TRBV20-1 to TRBJ1-5; D not certain. Trimming took off 3 bases at V and 2 bases at J, with 11 bases between the two ends. The germline V gene encodes CDR1 DFQATT and CDR2 SNEGSKA (reference sequence). The CDR3 extends over 14 amino acids. The CDR3: CSASSGIGNQPQHF. The CDR3 region has the DNA TGCAGTGCTAGCTCCGGGATCGGCAATCAGCCCCAGCATTTT.

The chain links TRBV20-1 to TRBJ2-1, with 12 positions matching TRBD1. Germline CDR1 reads DFQATT; CDR2 reads SNEGSKA (reference sequence). CDR3 length equals 15 residues. The V segment lost 5 bases and the J segment 8 bases; nucleotides outside the gene matches: 10. CDR3 in DNA: TGCAGTGCTGCTCTCCGGGACAGGGGGCGCGATGAGCAGTTCTTC. This encodes CSAALRDRGRDEQFF.

The CDR3 DNA follows: TGTGCCAGCAGCCAAGTCGCCCGGGGACTCGATAATTCACCCCTCCACTTT. Translated: CASSQVARGLDNSPLHF. J is TRBJ1-6 and V is TRBV4-2, with D perhaps matching TRBD1 (5 bases). CDR1 and CDR2 from the germline V gene are LGHNA and YNFKEQ. V was trimmed by 1 base and J by 5 bases, leaving 15 bases between them. The CDR3 is 17 residues long.

A single count supports this clonotype. The V gene is TRBV20-1, the J gene TRBJ2-5; D is perhaps TRBD2 (6 bases). CDR3 size: 15 residues. V lost 3 bases, J lost 4 bases, and 18 bases lay in between. Germline CDR1 is DFQATT and CDR2 is SNEGSKA (reference sequence). The CDR3 loop is CSASGFLAFPETQYF. Written as DNA, the CDR3 is TGCAGTGCTAGTGGCTTTCTAGCGTTCCCAGAGACCCAGTACTTC.

This clonotype has ten or more counts. The V gene is TRBV13, the J gene TRBJ2-6, with D possibly being TRBD1 (6 bases). Germline-derived CDR1 and CDR2 are PRHDT and FYEKMQ (reference sequence). V lost 0 bases to trimming and J lost 0 bases, with 18 bases between them. The CDR3 sequence is 20 residues long. The CDR3 bases are TGTGCCAGCAGCTTAGGCCCTTTGGGACACCTAGCCTCTGGGGCCAACGTCCTGACTTTC. Its translation: CASSLGPLGHLASGANVLTF.

In its sample, this clonotype was seen a few times. The V gene is TRBV25-1, the J gene TRBJ1-2; 8 nucleotides agree with TRBD1. V dropped 2 bases and J dropped 2; count of bases not matched to a gene: 7. Germline assignment: CDR1 MGHDK and CDR2 SYGVNS. CDR3 length: 16 residues. The CDR3 sequence: CASSEPGQGANYGYTF. For the CDR3, the DNA is TGTGCCAGCAGTGAACCCGGACAGGGCGCAAACTATGGCTACACCTTC.

The chain uses TRBV3-1 and TRBJ1-1; possibly TRBD1 for D (5 bases). This CDR3 region has 17 residues. Germline V gives CDR1 LGHDT, CDR2 YNNKEL (reference sequence). The germline V and J ends were trimmed by 0 bases and 1 base, with 15 bases remaining between them. The CDR3 DNA reads as TGTGCCAGCAGCCAAGACAGGGAGCTTCGTGGGAACACTGAAGCTTTCTTT. The encoded protein is CASSQDRELRGNTEAFF.

Of note for this clonotype: The junction does not match germline at one end; this may be a read error. The CDR3 region has the DNA TGTGCCAGCAGCCAAGGCAATAAGCAGTTCTTC. Amino acids: CASSQGNKQFF. This chain joins TRBV4-2 and TRBJ2-1; D gene uncertain. This CDR3 is 11 amino acids long. CDR1 and CDR2 (germline): LGHNA, YNFKEQ.

Only a few counts were recorded for this clonotype. V usage is TRBV29-1 and J usage is TRBJ2-5; D is perhaps TRBD2 (6 bases). There are 10 residues in the CDR3. Germline assignment: CDR1 SQVTM and CDR2 ANQGSEA. Trimming left V 7 bases short and J 5 bases short, with 8 bases between. CDR3 sequence reads: CSGAGETQYF. The DNA of the CDR3 is TGCAGCGGTGCGGGGGAGACCCAGTACTTC.

This sequence joins TRBV10-2 and TRBJ2-1; TRBD2 matches 9 bases. The CDR3 contains 14 residues. V lost 0 bases to trimming and J lost 8 bases; unmatched junction nucleotides: 2. CDR1 and CDR2 from the germline V gene are WSHSY and SAAADI. CDR3 residues: CASSESTSGHEQFF. CDR3 nucleotides: TGCGCCAGCAGTGAGTCCACTAGCGGGCATGAGCAGTTCTTC.

The chain joins TRBV20-1 to TRBJ2-3, with D possibly being TRBD1 or TRBD2 (5 bases each). CDR1 and CDR2 (germline): DFQATT, SNEGSKA (reference sequence). V lost 4 bases, J lost 2 bases, and 19 bases lay in between. The CDR3 spans 16 residues. The chain's CDR3 is CSAISPRDVTTDTQYF. The CDR3 DNA sequence: TGCAGTGCTATATCCCCCCGGGACGTCACCACAGATACGCAGTATTTT.

The sample holds a few counts of this clonotype. The chain links TRBV10-2 to TRBJ2-7, with D possibly TRBD2 on 6 matching bases. Germline-derived CDR1 and CDR2 are WSHSY and SAAADI. The CDR3 consists of 15 residues. V was trimmed by 3 bases and J by 4 bases, leaving 16 bases between them. CDR3 coding DNA: TGCGCCAGCAGTGAACCTCCAGCGGGTCAATACGAGCAGTACTTC. Translation: CASSEPPAGQYEQYF.

V is TRBV6-2 or TRBV6-3 and J is TRBJ2-2, with D uncertain. Trimming shortened V by 0 bases and J by 1 base, and 6 bases separated the two germline ends. Germline loops: CDR1 MNHEY, CDR2 SVGEGT. This CDR3 is built from 15 residues. The CDR3 nucleotides read TGTGCCAGCAGTTACTCGACCTTGAACACCGGGGAGCTGTTTTTT. Amino acids: CASSYSTLNTGELFF.

Only one count was recorded for this clonotype. The CDR3, as DNA: TGTGCCAGCACCCGGCGAGGGTCGGCCAAAAACATTCAGTACTTC. Translating it yields CASTRRGSAKNIQYF. This chain uses TRBV7-2 with TRBJ2-4; TRBD2 is a possible D gene (5 bases). The CDR3 has 15 residues. Trimming shortened V by 7 bases and J by 1 base, and 14 bases separated the two germline ends. Germline lookup yields CDR1 SGHTA and CDR2 FQGNSA.